The text below deals with one T cell receptor beta chain. This sample is part of a study of blood T cell repertoires in COVID-19. Study-level information: Sample material is recorded as cDNA or gDNA derived from T cells, B-cell-depleted T cells, or PBMCs.

The ends lost 3 bases at V and 3 bases at J; junction bases unmatched: 3. Germline assignment: CDR1 SGHTA and CDR2 FQGNSA. There are 15 residues in the CDR3. In the original processing: Quantification of nucleated cells was approximated via reference gene primer amplification. Repertoires were generated with immunoSEQ multiplex PCR, while TCRdb's copy carries only in-frame clones and drops some. V and J calls and clone size follow that table, whereas D and trimming were derived from the DNA. The profile covers hundreds of thousands of clones, with around 92% appearing a single time and approximately 2% taken by the ten largest.

Sample: peripheral blood. The chain has TRBV7-2 and TRBJ2-2; the match to TRBD2 covers 8 bases. The TCR comes from a woman under 40 with COVID-19, enrolled during active disease. Here the CDR3 reads CASSFGTSYTGELFF. The CDR3 nucleotides are TGTGCCAGCAGCTTTGGGACTAGTTACACCGGGGAGCTGTTTTTT.